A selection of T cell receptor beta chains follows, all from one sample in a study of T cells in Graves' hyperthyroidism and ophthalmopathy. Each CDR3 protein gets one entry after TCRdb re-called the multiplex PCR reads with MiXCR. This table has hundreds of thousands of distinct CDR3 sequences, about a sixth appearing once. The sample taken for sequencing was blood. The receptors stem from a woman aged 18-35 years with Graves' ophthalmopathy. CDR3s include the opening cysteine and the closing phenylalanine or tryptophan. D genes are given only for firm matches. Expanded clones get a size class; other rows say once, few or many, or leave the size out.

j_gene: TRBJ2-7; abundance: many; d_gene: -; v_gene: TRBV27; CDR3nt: TGTGCCAGCAGTCGGGGGCTCACCTACGAGCAGTACTTC; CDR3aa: CASSRGLTYEQYF
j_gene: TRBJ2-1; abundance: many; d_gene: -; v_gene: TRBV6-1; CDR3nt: TGTGCCAGCAGTGCCGGGACTCCTAACTACAATGAGCAGTTCTTC; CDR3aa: CASSAGTPNYNEQFF
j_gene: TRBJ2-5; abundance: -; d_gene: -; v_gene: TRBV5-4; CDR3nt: TGTGCCAGCAGCCAGGGGCGGGAGCGGACCCGACAAGAGACCCAGTACTTC; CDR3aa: CASSQGRERTRQETQYF
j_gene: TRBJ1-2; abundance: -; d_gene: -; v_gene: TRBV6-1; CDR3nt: TGTGCCAGCAGTGAAGCGGACCCGGGGGGGGGGGGGGCGAGTGACTATGGCTACACCTTC; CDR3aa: CASSEADPGGGGASDYGYTF
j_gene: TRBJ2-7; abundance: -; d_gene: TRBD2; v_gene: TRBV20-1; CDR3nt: TGCAGTGTCGGACTAGCGGACCGTACCACCTACGAGCAGTACTTC; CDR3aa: CSVGLADRTTYEQYF
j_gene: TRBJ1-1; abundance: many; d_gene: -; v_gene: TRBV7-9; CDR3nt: TGTGCCAGCAGCGCACGGGACACCATGAACACTGAAGCTTTCTTT; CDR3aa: CASSARDTMNTEAFF
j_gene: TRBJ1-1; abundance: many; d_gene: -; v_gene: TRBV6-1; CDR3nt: TGTGCCAGCAGGGGCATGAACACTGAAGCTTTCTTT; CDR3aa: CASRGMNTEAFF
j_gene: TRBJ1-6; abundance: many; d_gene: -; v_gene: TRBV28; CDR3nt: TGTGCCAGCAGTCTAGGAGGGGAGGGGCGAAATTCACCCCTCCACTTT; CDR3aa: CASSLGGEGRNSPLHF
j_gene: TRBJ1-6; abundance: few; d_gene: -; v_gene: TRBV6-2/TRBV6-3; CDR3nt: TGTGCCAGCAGTTACTCAGGAGCCGATAATTCACCCCTCCACTTT; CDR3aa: CASSYSGADNSPLHF
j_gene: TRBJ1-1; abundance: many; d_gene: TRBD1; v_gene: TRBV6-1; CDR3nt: TGTGCCAGCAGTGAACACCCCAGGGGGGGGAACACTGAAGCTTTCTTT; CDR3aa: CASSEHPRGGNTEAFF
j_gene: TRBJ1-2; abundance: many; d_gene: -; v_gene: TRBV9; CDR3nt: TGTGCCAGCAGCGTAGGCAGGGGCTACTATGGCTACACCTTC; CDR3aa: CASSVGRGYYGYTF
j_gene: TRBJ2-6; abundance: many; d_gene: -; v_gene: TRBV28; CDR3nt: TGTGCCAGCAGTACCGGCTCCAACGTCCTGACTTTC; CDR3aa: CASSTGSNVLTF
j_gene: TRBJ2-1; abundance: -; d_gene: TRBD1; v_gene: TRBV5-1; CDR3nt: TGCGCCAGCAGCTTGGGCGGGACAGGGGGGATCAATGAGCAGTTCTTC; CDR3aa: CASSLGGTGGINEQFF
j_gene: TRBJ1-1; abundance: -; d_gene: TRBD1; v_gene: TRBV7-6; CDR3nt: TGTGCCAGCAGCTTATCCGCGACAGGGAAAGAGGTAATGGACACTGAAGCTTTCTTT; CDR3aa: CASSLSATGKEVMDTEAFF
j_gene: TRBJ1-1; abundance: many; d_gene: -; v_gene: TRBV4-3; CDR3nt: TGCGCCAGCAGCCAAGAATGGAACTCGCTAACATCGAACACTGAAGCTTTCTTT; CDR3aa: CASSQEWNSLTSNTEAFF
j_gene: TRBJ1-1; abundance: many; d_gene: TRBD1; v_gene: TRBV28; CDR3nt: TGTGCCACCTTCTCCGGGACAGAATATTCGAGTAGGGAAGAAGCTTTCTTT; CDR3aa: CATFSGTEYSSREEAFF
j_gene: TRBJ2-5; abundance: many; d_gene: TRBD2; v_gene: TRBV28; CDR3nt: TGTGCCAGCAGTCTTAATAGCGGGACTCGAGAGACCCAGTACTTC; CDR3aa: CASSLNSGTRETQYF
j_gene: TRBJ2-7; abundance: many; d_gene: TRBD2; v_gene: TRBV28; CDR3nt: TGTGCCAGCAGTTCATCTAGCGGGAGGGTGTACGAGCAGTACTTC; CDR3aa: CASSSSSGRVYEQYF
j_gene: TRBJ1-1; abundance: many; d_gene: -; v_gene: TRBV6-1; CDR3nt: TGTGCCAGCAGTATCTACAGGAAACAAGAAGCTTTCTTT; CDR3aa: CASSIYRKQEAFF
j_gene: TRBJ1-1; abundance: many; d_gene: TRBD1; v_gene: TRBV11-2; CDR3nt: TGTGCCAGCAGCTCCCGGACAGGAGTTAACACTGAAGCTTTCTTT; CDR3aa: CASSSRTGVNTEAFF
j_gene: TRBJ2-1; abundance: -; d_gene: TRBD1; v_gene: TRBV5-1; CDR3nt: TGCGCCAGCAGCTCTGGGACAGCAACCTACGAGCAGTTCTTC; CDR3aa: CASSSGTATYEQFF
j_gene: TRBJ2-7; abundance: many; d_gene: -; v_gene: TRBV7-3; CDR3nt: TGTGCCAGCAGCTTAAATGGGGGTCCCGACGAGCAGTACTTC; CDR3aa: CASSLNGGPDEQYF
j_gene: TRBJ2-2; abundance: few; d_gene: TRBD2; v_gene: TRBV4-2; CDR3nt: TGTGCCAGCAGCCACGTACTAGCGGGAGGTACCACCGGGGAGCTGTTTTTT; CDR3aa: CASSHVLAGGTTGELFF
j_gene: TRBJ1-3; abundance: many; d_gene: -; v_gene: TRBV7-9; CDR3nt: TGTGCCAGCAGCCCCCAGGTCCTCAGCTCTGGAAACACCATATATTTT; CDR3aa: CASSPQVLSSGNTIYF
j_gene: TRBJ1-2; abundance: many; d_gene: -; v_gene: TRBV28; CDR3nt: TGTGCCAGCAGTTTGGGCTCTTGGGGCTACACCTTC; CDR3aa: CASSLGSWGYTF
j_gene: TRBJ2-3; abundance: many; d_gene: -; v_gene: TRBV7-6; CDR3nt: TGTGCCAGCAGCTTAGTAGGGGGGATCACAGATACGCAGTATTTT; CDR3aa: CASSLVGGITDTQYF
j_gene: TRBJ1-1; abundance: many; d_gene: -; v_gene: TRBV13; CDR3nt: TGTGCCAGCAGCTCCCGTGTTATGAACACTGAAGCTTTCTTT; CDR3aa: CASSSRVMNTEAFF
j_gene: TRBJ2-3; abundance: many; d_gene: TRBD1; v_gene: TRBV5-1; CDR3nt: TGCGCCAGCAGCTTCGGACAGGGGATTGGACTAAGCACAGATACGCAGTATTTT; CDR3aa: CASSFGQGIGLSTDTQYF
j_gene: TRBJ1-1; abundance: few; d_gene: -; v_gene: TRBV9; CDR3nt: TGTGCCAGCAGCGTAGACCAGGCAAATGAAGCTTTCTTT; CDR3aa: CASSVDQANEAFF
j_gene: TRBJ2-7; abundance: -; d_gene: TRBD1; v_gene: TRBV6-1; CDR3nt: TGTGCCAGCAGTAAGACGGGACAGGGAGTGTTCTACGAGCAGTACTTC; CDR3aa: CASSKTGQGVFYEQYF
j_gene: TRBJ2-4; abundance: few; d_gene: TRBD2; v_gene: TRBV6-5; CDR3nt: TGTGCCAGCAGTTACTCGGGGGGGGGAAACATTCAGTACTTC; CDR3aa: CASSYSGGGNIQYF
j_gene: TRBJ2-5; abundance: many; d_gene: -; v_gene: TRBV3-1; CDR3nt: TGTGCCAGCAGCCAAGCGGGAGTAGAGACCCAGTACTTC; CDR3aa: CASSQAGVETQYF
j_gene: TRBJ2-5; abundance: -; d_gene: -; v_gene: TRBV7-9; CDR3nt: TGTGCCAGCAGCTTATTGACAGGAGGGGTGGGGACCCAGTACTTC; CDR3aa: CASSLLTGGVGTQYF
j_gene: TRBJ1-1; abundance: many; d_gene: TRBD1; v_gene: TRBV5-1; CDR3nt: TGCGCCAGCAGTTTCACAGGGGCTCTGAACACTGAAGCTTTCTTT; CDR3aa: CASSFTGALNTEAFF
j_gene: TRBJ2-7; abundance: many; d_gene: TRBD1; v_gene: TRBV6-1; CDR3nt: TGTGCCAGCAGTGAGGGGACAGGGGGCTCCTACGAGCAGTACTTC; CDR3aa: CASSEGTGGSYEQYF
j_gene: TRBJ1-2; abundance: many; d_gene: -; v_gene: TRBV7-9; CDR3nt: TGTGCCAGCAGCTTATACCGGGGGGCTATTGATGGCTACACCTTC; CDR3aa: CASSLYRGAIDGYTF
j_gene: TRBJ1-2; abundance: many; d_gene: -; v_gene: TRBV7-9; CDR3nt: TGTGCCAGCAGCTTTGGAAGGGATGGCTACACCTTC; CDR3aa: CASSFGRDGYTF
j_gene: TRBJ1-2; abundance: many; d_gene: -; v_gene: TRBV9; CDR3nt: TGTGCCAGCAGCGTAGCTCTTTCCGGCCAGGGGGGCTACACCTTC; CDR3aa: CASSVALSGQGGYTF
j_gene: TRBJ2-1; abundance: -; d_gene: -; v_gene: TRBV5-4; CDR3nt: TGTGCCAGCAGCCCTGACGGAATATCGGGTAGTGAGCAGTTCTTC; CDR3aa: CASSPDGISGSEQFF
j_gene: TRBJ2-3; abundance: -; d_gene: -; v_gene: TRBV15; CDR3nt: TGTGCCACCAGCAGCCAGGGAGTGGTGAGCACAGATACGCAGTATTTT; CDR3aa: CATSSQGVVSTDTQYF
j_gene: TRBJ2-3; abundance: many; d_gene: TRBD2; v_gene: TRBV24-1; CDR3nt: TGTGCCACCAGTGACCCGGTTTCTAGCGGACACACAGATACGCAGTATTTT; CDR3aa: CATSDPVSSGHTDTQYF
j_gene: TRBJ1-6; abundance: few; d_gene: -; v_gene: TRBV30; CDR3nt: TGTGCCTGGAAGGGGGTGGGGAGATCACCCCTCCACTTT; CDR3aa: CAWKGVGRSPLHF
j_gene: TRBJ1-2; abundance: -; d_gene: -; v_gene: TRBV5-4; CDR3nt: TGTGCCAGCAGCTTAAGTCTGGGTCAGGGCTACACCTTC; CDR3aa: CASSLSLGQGYTF
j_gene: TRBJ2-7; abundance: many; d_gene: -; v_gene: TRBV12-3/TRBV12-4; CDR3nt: TGTGCCAGCAGTTTCAGGCCTTACGAGCAGTACTTC; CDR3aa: CASSFRPYEQYF
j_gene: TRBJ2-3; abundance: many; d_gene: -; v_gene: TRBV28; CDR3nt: TGTGCCAGCAGTTTATTAGCGAGAAATACGCAGTATTTT; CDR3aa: CASSLLARNTQYF
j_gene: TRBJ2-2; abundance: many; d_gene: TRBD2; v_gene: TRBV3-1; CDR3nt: TGTGCCAGCAGCCGTCTCGGCGGGGGGACTACCGGGGAGCTGTTTTTT; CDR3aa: CASSRLGGGTTGELFF
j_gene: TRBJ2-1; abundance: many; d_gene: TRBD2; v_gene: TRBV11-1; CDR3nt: TGTGCCAGCAGCTCACACGAGACTAGCGGGATTTGGAATGAGCAGTTCTTC; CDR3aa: CASSSHETSGIWNEQFF
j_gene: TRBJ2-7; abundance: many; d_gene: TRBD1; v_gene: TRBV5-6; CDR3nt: TGTGCCAGCAGCTTTTACAGGGGTTGGGTATTCTACGAGCAGTACTTC; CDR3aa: CASSFYRGWVFYEQYF
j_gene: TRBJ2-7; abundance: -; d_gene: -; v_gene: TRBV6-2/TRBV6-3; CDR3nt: TGTGCCAGCTATACCCCGGGATCGGCCTACGAGCAGTACTTC; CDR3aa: CASYTPGSAYEQYF
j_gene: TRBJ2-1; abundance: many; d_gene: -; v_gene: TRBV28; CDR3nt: TGTGCCAGCAGTTTATTCGGCGGGTCCTACAATGAGCAGTTCTTC; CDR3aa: CASSLFGGSYNEQFF
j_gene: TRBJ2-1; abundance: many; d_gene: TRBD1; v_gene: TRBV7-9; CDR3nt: TGTGCCAGCAGCTTACGTCCGACAGGGAACTACAATGAGCAGTTCTTC; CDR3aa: CASSLRPTGNYNEQFF
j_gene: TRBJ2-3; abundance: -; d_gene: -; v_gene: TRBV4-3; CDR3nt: TGCGCCAGCAGCCAAGAGATTCGTAGGGGCCCCTCCACAGATACGCAGTATTTT; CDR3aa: CASSQEIRRGPSTDTQYF
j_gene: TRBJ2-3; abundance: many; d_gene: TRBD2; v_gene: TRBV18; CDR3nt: TGTGCCAGCTCACCGACTAGCGGGAGCACAGATACGCAGTATTTT; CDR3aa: CASSPTSGSTDTQYF
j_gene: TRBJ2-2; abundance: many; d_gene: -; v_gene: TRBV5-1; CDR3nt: TGCGCCAGCAGCTTGTCACCAGGGCAACTATTTAGGACCGGGGAGCTGTTTTTT; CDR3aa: CASSLSPGQLFRTGELFF
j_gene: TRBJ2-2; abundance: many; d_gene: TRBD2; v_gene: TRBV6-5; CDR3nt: TGTGCCAGCAGTTACTCTAGGCTAGCGGGAGTCTTGAGCGGGGAGCTGTTTTTT; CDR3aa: CASSYSRLAGVLSGELFF
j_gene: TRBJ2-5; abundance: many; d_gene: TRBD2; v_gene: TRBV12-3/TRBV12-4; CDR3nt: TGTGCCAGCAGTCCAGGACTAGCGGGGACCCAAGAGACCCAGTACTTC; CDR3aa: CASSPGLAGTQETQYF